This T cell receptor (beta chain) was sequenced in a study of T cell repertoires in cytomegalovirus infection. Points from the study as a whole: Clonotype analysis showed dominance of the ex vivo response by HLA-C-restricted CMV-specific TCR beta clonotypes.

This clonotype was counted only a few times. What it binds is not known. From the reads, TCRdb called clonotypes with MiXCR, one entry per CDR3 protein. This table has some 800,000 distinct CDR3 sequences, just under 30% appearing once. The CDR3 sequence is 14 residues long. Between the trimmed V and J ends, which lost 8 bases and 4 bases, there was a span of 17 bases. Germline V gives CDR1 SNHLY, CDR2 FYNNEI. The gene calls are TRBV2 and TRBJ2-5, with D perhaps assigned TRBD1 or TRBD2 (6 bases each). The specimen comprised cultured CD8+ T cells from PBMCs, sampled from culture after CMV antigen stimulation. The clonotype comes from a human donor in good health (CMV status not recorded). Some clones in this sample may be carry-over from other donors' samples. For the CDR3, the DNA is TGTGCCAGCGGGCCGGGGGCGGCTCTAGAGACCCAGTACTTC. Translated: CASGPGAALETQYF.